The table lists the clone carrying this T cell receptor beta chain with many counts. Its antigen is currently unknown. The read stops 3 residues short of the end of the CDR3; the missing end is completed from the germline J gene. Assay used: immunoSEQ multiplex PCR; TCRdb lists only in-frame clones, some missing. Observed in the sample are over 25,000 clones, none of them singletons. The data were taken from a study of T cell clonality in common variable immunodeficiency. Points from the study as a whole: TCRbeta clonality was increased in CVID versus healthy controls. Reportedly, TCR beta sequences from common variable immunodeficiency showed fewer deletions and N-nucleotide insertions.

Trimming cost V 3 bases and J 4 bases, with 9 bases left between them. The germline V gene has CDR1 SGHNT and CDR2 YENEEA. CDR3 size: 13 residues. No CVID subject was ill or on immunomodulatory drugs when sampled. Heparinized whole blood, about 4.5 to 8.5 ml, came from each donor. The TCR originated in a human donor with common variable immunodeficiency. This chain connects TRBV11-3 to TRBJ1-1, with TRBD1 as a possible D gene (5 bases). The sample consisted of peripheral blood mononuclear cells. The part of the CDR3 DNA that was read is TGTGCCAGCAGCTTCGGGGGAGGCACTGAA. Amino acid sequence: CASSFGGGTE. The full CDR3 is CASSFGGGTEAFF.